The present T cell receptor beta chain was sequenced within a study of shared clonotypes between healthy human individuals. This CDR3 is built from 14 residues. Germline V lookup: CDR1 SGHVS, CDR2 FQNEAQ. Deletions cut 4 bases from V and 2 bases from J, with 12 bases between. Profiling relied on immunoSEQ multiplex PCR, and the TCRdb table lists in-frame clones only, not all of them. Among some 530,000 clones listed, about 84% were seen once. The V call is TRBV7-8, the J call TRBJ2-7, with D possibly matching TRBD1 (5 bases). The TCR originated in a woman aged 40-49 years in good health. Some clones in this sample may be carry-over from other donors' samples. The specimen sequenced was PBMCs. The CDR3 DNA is TGTGCCAGCAGCTGGAGACAGCCGACCTACGAGCAGTACTTC. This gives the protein CASSWRQPTYEQYF.